These 29 T cell receptor beta chains came from one sample sequenced in a study of stem cell transplantation in POMP-related autoinflammatory disease. Sequencing used immunoSEQ multiplex PCR; TCRdb keeps in-frame clones, though not all of them. The sample has more than 8,500 clones; about four fifths are singletons. Sequencing was performed on CD4+ T cells from PBMCs, taken after stem cell transplantation. The receptors come from a human patient with POMP-related autoinflammation and immune dysregulation (PRAID). Some T cells may have originated in the graft donor.

The chain is built from TRBV25-1 and TRBJ1-5; D uncertain. The germline V gene encodes CDR1 MGHDK and CDR2 SYGVNS. The CDR3 runs to 14 residues. Between the trimmed V and J ends, which lost 1 base and 2 bases, there was a span of 6 bases. CDR3 sequence (DNA): TGTGCCAGCAGTGAATCCGGGGGCAATCAGCCCCAGCATTTT. Amino acids: CASSESGGNQPQHF.

The chain combines TRBV30 with TRBJ2-3; possible D gene TRBD1, 6 bases. V was cut by 0 bases and J by 0 bases, with 7 bases left in between. CDR3 size: 14 residues. Germline V gene data show CDR1 as GTSNPN and CDR2 as SVGIG (reference sequence). As DNA, the CDR3 is TGTGCCTGGAGTGTGGGGGCGAGCACAGATACGCAGTATTTT. It is translated as CAWSVGASTDTQYF.

J is TRBJ1-6 and V is TRBV7-8, with TRBD1 matching over 8 bases. Germline CDR1 and CDR2: SGHVS and FQNEAQ. With V trimmed by 5 bases and J by 8 bases, 5 bases remained unmatched. The CDR3 has 14 residues. The CDR3 sequence is CASSVTGADSPLHF. The CDR3 bases are TGTGCCAGCAGCGTGACAGGGGCCGATTCACCCCTCCACTTT.

V and J are TRBV30 and TRBJ2-4; D not resolved. V lost 4 bases, J lost 12 bases, and 13 bases lay in between. Germline V gene data show CDR1 as GTSNPN and CDR2 as SVGIG (reference sequence). CDR3 length: 11 residues. The CDR3 loop is CAWIASSTQYF. The CDR3, as DNA: TGTGCCTGGATCGCCTCCTCTACTCAGTACTTC.

The rearrangement links TRBV18 to TRBJ1-4; D ambiguous. Trimming took 3 bases from V and 0 from J, leaving 8 bases between them. This CDR3 region has 15 residues. Germline V gives CDR1 KGHSH, CDR2 LQKENI. The CDR3 DNA follows: TGTGCCAGCTCACCCTACAAAGCAACTAATGAAAAACTGTTTTTT. Its protein is CASSPYKATNEKLFF.

This chain joins TRBV2 and TRBJ2-3; D is perhaps TRBD1 (6 bases). This CDR3 is built from 16 residues. Per the germline V gene, CDR1 is SNHLY and CDR2 is FYNNEI. Trimming removed 2 bases from V and 1 base from J, with 13 bases in between. CDR3 amino acids: CASSELFYRGTDTQYF. The CDR3 bases are TGTGCCAGCAGTGAATTATTTTACAGGGGCACAGATACGCAGTATTTT.

The chain uses TRBV15 and TRBJ2-3; 12 bases map to TRBD2. The V gene end was trimmed by 0 bases and the J gene end by 2 bases; junction bases not matched to a gene: 6. The CDR3 covers 18 residues. Germline V CDR1 and CDR2: LNHNV, YYDKDF (reference sequence). The CDR3 reads CATSRDRTSGIITDTQYF. For the CDR3, the DNA is TGTGCCACCAGCAGAGATCGGACTAGCGGGATTATCACAGATACGCAGTATTTT.

The rearrangement links TRBV5-1 to TRBJ1-3, with D hard to call. Per germline, CDR1 SGHRS and CDR2 YFSETQ. The CDR3 is 17 amino acids. Deletions cut 0 bases from V and 0 bases from J, with 13 bases between. This CDR3 reads CASSLESRPYSGNTIYF. The CDR3, as DNA: TGCGCCAGCAGCTTGGAGAGCAGACCCTACTCTGGAAACACCATATATTTT. The variable domain in full, with the rest retrieved from reference TRBV5-1 and TRBJ1-3, is KAGVTQTPRYLIKTRGQQVTLSCSPISGHRSVSWYQQTPGQGLQFLFEYFSETQRNKGNFPGRFSGRQFSNSRSEMNVSTLELGDSALYLCASSLESRPYSGNTIYFGEGSWLTVV.

Concerning this clone itself: At one end, the junction sequence differs from germline, possibly due to a read error. The rearrangement uses TRBV7-2 and TRBJ2-7; possibly TRBD1 or TRBD2 for D (5 bases each). Germline V gene sequence: CDR1 SGHTA, CDR2 FQGNSA. This CDR3 is built from 14 residues. CDR3 in amino acids: CASSLSGLGPSGRF. The CDR3 DNA sequence: TGTGCCAGCAGCTTATCGGGGTTGGGGCCGAGCGGTCGCTTC.

This clone occurred a few times. The chain has TRBV5-4 and TRBJ1-1; the match to TRBD1 covers 7 bases. The CDR3 is 16 amino acids. Germline-derived CDR1 and CDR2 are SGHNT and YYREEE (reference sequence). The junction had 10 bases not matched to a gene; V was cut back by 4 bases and J by 1 base. The chain's CDR3 is CASSARLGQRNTEAFF. In DNA form, the CDR3 reads TGTGCCAGCAGCGCGCGCCTGGGACAGAGGAACACTGAAGCTTTCTTT.

The rearrangement joins TRBV5-1 to TRBJ1-1; a possible D gene is TRBD1 (5 bases). There are 14 residues in the CDR3. The germline V gene encodes CDR1 SGHRS and CDR2 YFSETQ. With 4 bases removed from V and 0 bases from J, the gap between germline ends came to 10 bases. The CDR3: CASSPTAMNTEAFF. CDR3 DNA sequence: TGCGCCAGCAGCCCGACAGCGATGAACACTGAAGCTTTCTTT.

V usage is TRBV19 and J usage is TRBJ2-1; D possibly corresponds to TRBD2 (5 bases). The CDR3 length is 15 residues. Trimming left V 2 bases short and J 5 bases short, with 13 bases between. Germline CDR1 and CDR2: LNHDA and SQIVND (reference sequence). The CDR3 region is CASSITQLVHNEQFF. The CDR3 DNA sequence: TGTGCCAGTAGTATAACCCAACTAGTCCACAATGAGCAGTTCTTC.

The J gene is TRBJ1-1, the V gene TRBV28; D remains ambiguous. The CDR3 loop spans 12 amino acids. V was trimmed by 1 base and J by 8 bases, leaving 8 bases between them. Germline CDR1 is MDHEN and CDR2 is SYDVKM. Written as DNA, the CDR3 is TGTGCCAGCAGTTTATCCCCCGGGGAAGCTTTCTTT. It translates to CASSLSPGEAFF.

As to this clone: Within the sample, other DNA sequences also encode this same CDR3. V usage is TRBV30 and J usage is TRBJ2-3; no firm D call. This CDR3 comprises 12 residues. Germline V gives CDR1 GTSNPN, CDR2 SVGIG (reference sequence). V was cut by 6 bases and J by 0 bases, with 7 bases left in between. In DNA form, the CDR3 reads TGTGCCTGCACACTTAGCACAGATACGCAGTATTTT. Translated: CACTLSTDTQYF.

The chain uses TRBV7-2 and TRBJ2-7; maybe TRBD2 (5 bases). Germline values: CDR1 SGHTA, CDR2 FQGNSA. Between the trimmed V and J ends, which lost 4 bases and 4 bases, there was a span of 17 bases. CDR3 size: 15 residues. In DNA form, the CDR3 reads TGTGCCAGCAGCTCTCTACCCCGCGGGCCTTACGAGCAGTACTTC. Protein product: CASSSLPRGPYEQYF.

This rearrangement joins TRBV28 to TRBJ1-5, with a weak D call TRBD1 (5 bases). V dropped 3 bases and J dropped 6 bases, with 12 bases sitting between them. Germline values: CDR1 MDHEN, CDR2 SYDVKM. The CDR3 is made up of 14 amino acids. CDR3 nucleotides: TGTGCCAGCAGTTTCGGTCTAGGGGTTCAGCCCCAGCATTTT. Translated: CASSFGLGVQPQHF.

This clone was observed a handful of times. The gene calls are TRBV19 and TRBJ2-3, with 8 nucleotides matching TRBD2. Germline V gives CDR1 LNHDA, CDR2 SQIVND (reference sequence). V lost 4 bases and J lost 0; bases outside the gene matches: 3. This CDR3 has 15 residues. CDR3 region: CASSTPSGSTDTQYF. The CDR3 DNA is TGTGCCAGTAGTACCCCTAGCGGGAGCACAGATACGCAGTATTTT. The variable domain in full, with the rest retrieved from reference TRBV19 and TRBJ2-3, is DGGITQSPKYLFRKEGQNVTLSCEQNLNHDAMYWYRQDPGQGLRLIYYSQIVNDFQKGDIAEGYSVSREKKESFPLTVTSAQKNPTAFYLCASSTPSGSTDTQYFGPGTRLTVL.

This rearrangement joins TRBV30 to TRBJ2-2, with a weak D call TRBD1 (6 bases). Trimming removed 3 bases from V and 0 bases from J, with 14 bases in between. Germline V gene lookup returns CDR1 GTSNPN and CDR2 SVGIG (reference sequence). CDR3 size: 16 residues. The CDR3 nucleotides are TGTGCCTGGAGCATTTTGGGGGCTTCGAACACCGGGGAGCTGTTTTTT. Residues: CAWSILGASNTGELFF.

The gene calls are TRBV11-1 and TRBJ2-7; no firm D call. CDR3 length: 14 residues. V was pared by 0 bases and J by 1 base, with 7 bases between. The germline V gene has CDR1 SGHAT and CDR2 FQDESV (reference sequence). CDR3 loop: CASSLALESYEQYF. The DNA for the CDR3 is TGTGCCAGCAGCTTAGCTCTAGAATCCTACGAGCAGTACTTC.

The CDR3 coding sequence is TGCGCCAGCAGCCAGATACGGGGCCGGGAGCTGTTTTTT. Protein product: CASSQIRGRELFF. This chain joins TRBV5-1 and TRBJ2-2; D could derive from TRBD1 or TRBD2 (5 bases each). CDR1 and CDR2 (germline): SGHRS, YFSETQ. This CDR3 region has 13 residues. Trimming left V 4 bases short and J 9 bases short, with 13 bases between. The entire variable domain, with the rest obtained from reference TRBV5-1 and TRBJ2-2, is as follows: KAGVTQTPRYLIKTRGQQVTLSCSPISGHRSVSWYQQTPGQGLQFLFEYFSETQRNKGNFPGRFSGRQFSNSRSEMNVSTLELGDSALYLCASSQIRGRELFFGEGSRLTVL.

This clone came up once. V and J are TRBV2 and TRBJ2-7, with TRBD1 matching over 7 bases. Germline-derived CDR1 and CDR2 are SNHLY and FYNNEI. Trimming at V came to 10 bases and at J to 2 bases, leaving 5 bases not matched to a gene. The CDR3 sequence is 12 residues long. The CDR3 loop reads CANTGTAYEQYF. The DNA for the CDR3 is TGTGCCAATACCGGGACAGCCTACGAGCAGTACTTC.

The V gene is TRBV4-2, the J gene TRBJ2-7; D may be TRBD1 (6 bases). The CDR3 length is 16 residues. The germline gives CDR1 LGHNA, CDR2 YNFKEQ. V lost 1 base, J lost 3 bases, and 16 bases lay in between. As DNA, the CDR3 is TGTGCCAGCAGCCAAGGTGGACAGAACGGGAACTACGAGCAGTACTTC. This gives the protein CASSQGGQNGNYEQYF.

The chain carries TRBV27 and TRBJ2-3; 10 bases are a match to TRBD2. J gave up 4 bases and V 5 bases, and 6 bases lay outside the gene matches. CDR3 length equals 15 residues. The germline gives CDR1 MNHEY, CDR2 SMNVEV (reference sequence). The CDR3 is CASSEIAGGSDTQYF. The CDR3 nucleotides read TGTGCCAGCAGTGAAATAGCGGGAGGCTCAGATACGCAGTATTTT.

This clone was observed a few times. The chain combines TRBV12-3 or TRBV12-4 with TRBJ2-2; maybe TRBD2 (6 bases). Trimming pared 5 bases from V and 7 bases from J, leaving 11 bases between. The CDR3 runs to 13 residues. DNA of the CDR3: TGTGCCAGCAGTCTGGGACTTCTCGGGGAGCTGTTTTTT. It encodes CASSLGLLGELFF.

This chain connects TRBV19 to TRBJ1-2, with TRBD1 identical over 10 bases. The V gene end was trimmed by 7 bases and the J gene end by 7 bases; junction bases not matched to a gene: 18. This CDR3 has 17 residues. From germline, CDR1 is LNHDA and CDR2 SQIVND (reference sequence). The CDR3: CASINPGTGEELGGYTF. CDR3 in DNA: TGTGCCAGTATCAATCCTGGGACAGGGGAAGAACTCGGTGGCTACACCTTC.

The chain links TRBV10-3 to TRBJ2-7, with 10 bases fitting TRBD1. The CDR3 contains 13 residues. Germline V lookup: CDR1 ENHRY, CDR2 SYGVKD. Trimming took 6 bases from V and 5 from J; bases not matched to a gene: 4. The DNA of the CDR3 is TGTGCCATCAGGAAGACAGGGGGCCACGAGCAGTACTTC. It yields the protein CAIRKTGGHEQYF.

The chain joins TRBV11-2 to TRBJ2-5, with TRBD2 matching 9 bases. The CDR3 extends over 19 amino acids. Germline CDR1 is SGHAT and CDR2 is FQNNGV. With V trimmed by 1 base and J by 1 base, 13 bases remained unmatched. CDR3 region: CASSLVIAGESRPQETQYF. The CDR3 nucleotides are TGTGCCAGCAGCTTAGTGATAGCGGGAGAGTCCCGGCCCCAAGAGACCCAGTACTTC.

This clone was observed a single time. The chain has TRBV9 and TRBJ2-5; 15 nucleotides line up with TRBD2. This CDR3 has 16 residues. In germline, CDR1 is SGDLS, CDR2 YYNGEE. V was clipped by 0 bases and J by 5 bases; unmatched bases: 2. CDR3 protein: CASSVEGTSGRETQYF. In DNA form, the CDR3 reads TGTGCCAGCAGCGTAGAGGGGACTAGCGGGAGGGAGACCCAGTACTTC.

J is TRBJ1-3 and V is TRBV7-9, with D unresolved. CDR3 size: 15 residues. Germline-derived CDR1 and CDR2 are SEHNR and FQNEAQ (reference sequence). Between the trimmed V and J ends, which lost 2 bases and 4 bases, there was a span of 12 bases. The CDR3 DNA sequence: TGTGCCAGCAGCTTAATGGACGGCGGGGGAAACACCATATATTTT. As protein: CASSLMDGGGNTIYF.